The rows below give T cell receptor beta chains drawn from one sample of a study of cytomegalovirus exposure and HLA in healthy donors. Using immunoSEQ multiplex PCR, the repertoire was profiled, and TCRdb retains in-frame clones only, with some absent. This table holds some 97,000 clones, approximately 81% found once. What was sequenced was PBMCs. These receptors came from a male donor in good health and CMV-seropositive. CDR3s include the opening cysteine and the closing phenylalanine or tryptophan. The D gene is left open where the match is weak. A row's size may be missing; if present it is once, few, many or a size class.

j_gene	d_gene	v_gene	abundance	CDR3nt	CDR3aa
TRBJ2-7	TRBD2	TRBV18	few	TGTGCCAGCTCACCACTAGCGGGGGGGGGCTACGAGCAGTACTTC	CASSPLAGGGYEQYF
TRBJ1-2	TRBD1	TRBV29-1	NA	TGCAGCGCTGTGGCGGACAGGGGAGAGGATGGCTACACCTTC	CSAVADRGEDGYTF
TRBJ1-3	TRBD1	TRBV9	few	TGTGCCAGCAGCGTGGGACAGGACGGCACCGGGAACACCATATATTTT	CASSVGQDGTGNTIYF
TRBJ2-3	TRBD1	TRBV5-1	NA	TGCGCCAGCAGCTTGGCCGGCGGACAGGGGGCAGATACGCAGTATTTT	CASSLAGGQGADTQYF
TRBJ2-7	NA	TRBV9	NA	TGTGCCAGCAGCGTAGGACAGGTTCAGGAGCAGTACTTC	CASSVGQVQEQYF
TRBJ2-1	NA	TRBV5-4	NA	TGTGCCAGCAGCGGGTGGACAGATTACAATGAGCAGTTCTTC	CASSGWTDYNEQFF
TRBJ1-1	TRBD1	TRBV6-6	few	TGTGCCAGCAGGGACAGGGGATTAAGCACTGAAGCTTTCTTT	CASRDRGLSTEAFF
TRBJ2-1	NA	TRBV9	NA	TGTGCCAGCAGCGTAGGACTCCCGACGATCCCCAATGAGCAGTTCTTC	CASSVGLPTIPNEQFF
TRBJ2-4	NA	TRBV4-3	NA	TGCGCCAGCAGCCAAGTGAGCGGAGGGGAGGTGCAGTACTTC	CASSQVSGGEVQYF
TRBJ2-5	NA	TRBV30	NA	TGTGCCTGGGGCCTCGGACTGGAGACCCAGTACTTC	CAWGLGLETQYF
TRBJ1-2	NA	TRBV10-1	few	TGCGCCAGCAGTGACGGGAACTATGGCTACACCTTC	CASSDGNYGYTF
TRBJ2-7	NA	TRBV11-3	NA	TGTGCCAGCAGCCTAAACGGCCCGGGTGCTAGGGAGCAGTACTTC	CASSLNGPGAREQYF
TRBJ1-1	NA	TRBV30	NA	TGTGCCTGGAGTGGAGAGTTCACTGAAGCTTTCTTT	CAWSGEFTEAFF
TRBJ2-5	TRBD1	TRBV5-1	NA	TGCGCCAGCAGCCTACAGGGGTTACAAGAGACCCAGTACTTC	CASSLQGLQETQYF
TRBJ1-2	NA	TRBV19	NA	TGTGCCAGTAGTATCCGACATCGGGGCTACACCTTC	CASSIRHRGYTF
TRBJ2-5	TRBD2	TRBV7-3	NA	TGTGCCAGCAGCTTAGGCGGGGGGAGGCAAGAGACCCAGTACTTC	CASSLGGGRQETQYF
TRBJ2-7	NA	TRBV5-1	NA	TGCGCCAGCAGCGGCGGCGCCTACGAGCAGTACTTC	CASSGGAYEQYF
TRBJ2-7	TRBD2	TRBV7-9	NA	TGTGCCAGCAGCTCGGCGGGGGGCAGAGAGCAGTACTTC	CASSSAGGREQYF
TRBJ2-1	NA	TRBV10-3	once	TGTGCCATCAGTGATGAGCGGAACTCCTACAATGAGCAGTTCTTC	CAISDERNSYNEQFF
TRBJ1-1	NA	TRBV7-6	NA	TGTGCCAGCAGCTTACGGCCCGGGGAGGGTAGCACTGAAGCTTTCTTT	CASSLRPGEGSTEAFF
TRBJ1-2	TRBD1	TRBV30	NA	TGTGCCTGGAGTCCCCGGACAGGAGGTGGCTACACCTTC	CAWSPRTGGGYTF
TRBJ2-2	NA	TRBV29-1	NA	TGCAGCGTTGGGGGCGGTAGGACCGGGGAGCTGTTTTTT	CSVGGGRTGELFF
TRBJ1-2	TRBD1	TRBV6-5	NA	TGTGCCAGCAGTTACCCCACAGGGGGGCGGTGTGGCTACACCTTC	CASSYPTGGRCGYTF
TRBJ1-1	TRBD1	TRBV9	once	TGTGCCAGCAGCGTAGGGACAGGGAACACTGAAGCTTTCTTT	CASSVGTGNTEAFF
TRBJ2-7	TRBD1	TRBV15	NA	TGTGCCACCAGCAGATCAACCCAGGGGGCCGGCGAGCAGTACTTC	CATSRSTQGAGEQYF
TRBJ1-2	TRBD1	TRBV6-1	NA	TGTGCCAGCAGATCCGGGACAGCGGGCTATGGCTACACCTTC	CASRSGTAGYGYTF
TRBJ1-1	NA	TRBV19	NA	TGTGCCAGTAGTGGGGGCAGAGAAGCTTTCTTT	CASSGGREAFF
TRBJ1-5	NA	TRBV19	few	TGTGCCAGTAGTAATTTTGGGGTAGGGGAGCCCCAGCATTTT	CASSNFGVGEPQHF
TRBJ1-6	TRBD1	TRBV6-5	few	TGTGCCACCTCGGACAGGGCTGATAATTCACCCCTCCACTTT	CATSDRADNSPLHF
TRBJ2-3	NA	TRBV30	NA	TGTGCCTGGAGTACCGACACCACAGATACGCAGTATTTT	CAWSTDTTDTQYF
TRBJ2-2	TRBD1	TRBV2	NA	TGTGCCAGCGGATTGACAGGGCCGAACACCGGGGAGCTGTTTTTT	CASGLTGPNTGELFF
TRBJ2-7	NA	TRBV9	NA	TGTGCCAGCAGCCCAGGGTGGGGACTCAGGGACGAGCAGTACTTC	CASSPGWGLRDEQYF
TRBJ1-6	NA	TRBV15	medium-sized	TGTGCCACCAGCAGTGTCGGGACTGGAGATAATTCACCCCTCCACTTT	CATSSVGTGDNSPLHF
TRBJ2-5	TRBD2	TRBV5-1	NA	TGCGCCAGCAGCCGGTCCGGGAGGCTAGCGGGGGTAGAGACCCAGTACTTC	CASSRSGRLAGVETQYF
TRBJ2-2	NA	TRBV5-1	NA	TGCGCCAGCAGCTGGATGGGGGCAGGAGGCGACACCGGGGAGCTGTTTTTT	CASSWMGAGGDTGELFF
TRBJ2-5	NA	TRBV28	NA	TGTGCCAGCACCCTTTTGGGCCTGGAGACCCAGTACTTC	CASTLLGLETQYF
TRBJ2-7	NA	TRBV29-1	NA	TGCAGCGTCGACTCGGGACTTGGTTTCTACGAGCAGTACTTC	CSVDSGLGFYEQYF
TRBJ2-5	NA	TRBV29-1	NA	TGCAGCGTTGAAGGACTAAGGGTTAACCAAGAGACCCAGTACTTC	CSVEGLRVNQETQYF
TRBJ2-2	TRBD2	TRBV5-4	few	TGTGCCAGCAGCCCTACTAGCGGGGGGGCCGGCGGGGAGCTGTTTTTT	CASSPTSGGAGGELFF
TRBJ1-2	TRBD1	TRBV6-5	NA	TGTGCCAGCCGACCCTCCTGGACAGGGAATGGCTACACCTTC	CASRPSWTGNGYTF
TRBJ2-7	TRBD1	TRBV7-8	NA	TGTGCCAGCAGCCAAAGGGGACAGGGTGGGACCTACGAGCAGTACTTC	CASSQRGQGGTYEQYF
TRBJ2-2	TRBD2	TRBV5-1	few	TGCGCCAGCAGCCCCAGGGCCAGCGGGGGGACGAACACCGGGGAGCTGTTTTTT	CASSPRASGGTNTGELFF